These T cell receptor beta chains were read from a single sample in a study of siplizumab effects on memory and regulatory T cells. Generated by immunoSEQ multiplex PCR, the TCRdb table keeps only in-frame clones and is missing some. The sample contains 50,000 to 70,000 clones, 90% to 98% of which appear only once. What was sequenced was naive CD8+ T cells sorted from blood. The source is a human donor in good health. Both conserved end residues are trimmed from each CDR3. The D gene is left open where the match is weak. Size tells how often a clone was seen (once, few, many) or the class of an expanded clone, and some rows leave it out.

TRBD2,TRBJ2-1,.,TRBV12-5,ASARGLADYNEQF
.,TRBJ2-7,.,TRBV5-1,ASSSPPDYEQY
.,TRBJ1-3,.,TRBV7-9,ASSLTASEGGNTIY
.,TRBJ1-1,.,TRBV2,ASNTVTYTEAF
.,TRBJ1-6,.,TRBV5-6,ASSLGQANSPLH
.,TRBJ2-1,.,TRBV7-9,ASSLGLRGWEQF
.,TRBJ2-2,.,TRBV7-6,AAGAGNTGELF
TRBD2,TRBJ2-2,.,TRBV4-1,ASSHAPLGSGGPNTGELF
.,TRBJ2-5,.,TRBV5-1,ASRSLGGSFETQY
TRBD2,TRBJ2-3,.,TRBV6-5,ASTLTGGDTQY
.,TRBJ2-7,.,TRBV2,ASTVAGEQY
TRBD1,TRBJ1-2,.,TRBV27,ASSYGGTAAYGYT
.,TRBJ1-4,.,TRBV2,ASSARTATNEKLF
.,TRBJ2-7,.,TRBV5-4,ASSLPPYEQY
TRBD1,TRBJ2-5,.,TRBV11-1,ASSITDRGLETQY
TRBD1,TRBJ1-2,.,TRBV10-3,AISESGGRYGYT
TRBD2,TRBJ2-7,.,TRBV27,ASSLEAGGKDEQY
.,TRBJ1-1,.,TRBV15,ATSRDRAMAEAF
.,TRBJ2-4,.,TRBV5-4,ASSLGVAKNIQY
.,TRBJ1-5,.,TRBV9,ASSAPVRGRNQPQH
TRBD2,TRBJ2-1,.,TRBV2,ASSDASGGVSSYNEQF
.,TRBJ1-6,.,TRBV9,ASSVAEGDSPLH
TRBD1,TRBJ2-3,.,TRBV5-1,ASSLAGQGAISSTDTQY
.,TRBJ2-1,.,TRBV9,ASSTRGGRDEQF
.,TRBJ1-2,.,TRBV11-1,ASSLSLGPSYGYT
.,TRBJ2-2,.,TRBV15,ATSAMTRDRLF
.,TRBJ2-2,.,TRBV7-6,ASKGTPNTGELF
.,TRBJ1-4,.,TRBV20-1,SAPLDEKLF
.,TRBJ1-1,.,TRBV4-1,ASSQDSYEFTEAF
TRBD1,TRBJ1-1,.,TRBV28,ASSFLSGTENTEAF
.,TRBJ1-1,.,TRBV4-3,ASSQGGNTEAF
.,TRBJ2-7,.,TRBV9,ASSGKLQPEQY
TRBD1,TRBJ2-3,.,TRBV18,ASSPGRDRVVAQY
.,TRBJ2-7,.,TRBV4-3,ASSQGRTYEQY
.,TRBJ1-3,.,TRBV28,ASSLSSGNTIY
.,TRBJ1-6,.,TRBV6-5,ASSYGPSSYNSPLH
TRBD1,TRBJ1-2,.,TRBV5-1,ASSSGQGDYGYT
.,TRBJ1-1,.,TRBV6-9,ASSYGQGTPTF
.,TRBJ2-7,few,TRBV4-3,ASSQGLAGAYEQY
.,TRBJ1-2,.,TRBV9,ASSVEGKQGYGYT
.,TRBJ2-7,.,TRBV7-9,ASSLGGGTRDEQY
TRBD2,TRBJ2-5,.,TRBV6-5,ASSSGGASETQY
.,TRBJ1-6,.,TRBV29-1,SVETDYSPLH
.,TRBJ1-1,.,TRBV5-6,ASSLSNTEAF
.,TRBJ2-7,.,TRBV4-3,ASSHRIGGGHYEQY
.,TRBJ2-5,.,TRBV4-2,ASSQGGETQY
.,TRBJ1-5,.,TRBV19,ASSMVAGNQPQH
TRBD2,TRBJ2-3,.,TRBV9,ASGGGTDTQY